This T cell receptor (beta chain) is from a study of PD-1 blockade in classical Hodgkin lymphoma. Overall study results and limits: CD4+ TCR diversity, unlike CD8+, rose significantly by C4D1.

There are 13 residues in the CDR3. CDR1 is SGHRS, CDR2 YFSETQ, per germline. Trimming shortened V by 1 base and J by 0 bases, and 4 bases separated the two germline ends. A few counts support this clone. Its antigen remains unknown. Every patient relapsed after autologous stem cell transplantation, and brentuximab vedotin exposure varied. Complete response, partial response or progressive disease was each patient's best response. Assay: immunoSEQ multiplex PCR; the TCRdb copy retains only in-frame clones and omits some. The table records approximately 22,000 clones, roughly 73% of them present only once.

The sequence came from a human donor with classical Hodgkin lymphoma. The V call is TRBV5-1, the J call TRBJ1-1, with D hard to call. The sequenced sample was peripheral blood mononuclear cells (PBMCs), obtained before the second cycle of nivolumab. The CDR3 sequence is CASSLRVNTEAFF. The CDR3 DNA reads TGCGCCAGCAGCTTGAGGGTGAACACTGAAGCTTTCTTT.